One T cell receptor (beta chain) is described in this entry. The data are from a study of blood T cell repertoires in COVID-19. Trimming left V 1 base short and J 0 bases short, with 9 bases between. This CDR3 region has 15 residues. From germline, CDR1 is SGHRS and CDR2 YFSETQ. TCRdb keeps only in-frame clones here, not all; method: immunoSEQ multiplex PCR. The data contain some 210,000 clones, 84% of them singletons. The specimen was peripheral blood. The chain combines TRBV5-1 with TRBJ2-3, with D maybe TRBD2 (6 bases). This TCR was recovered from a human donor in a cohort sampled during active COVID-19. The CDR3 spells CASSLLGGSTDTQYF. The CDR3 region has the DNA TGCGCCAGCAGCTTGTTGGGGGGTAGCACAGATACGCAGTATTTT.